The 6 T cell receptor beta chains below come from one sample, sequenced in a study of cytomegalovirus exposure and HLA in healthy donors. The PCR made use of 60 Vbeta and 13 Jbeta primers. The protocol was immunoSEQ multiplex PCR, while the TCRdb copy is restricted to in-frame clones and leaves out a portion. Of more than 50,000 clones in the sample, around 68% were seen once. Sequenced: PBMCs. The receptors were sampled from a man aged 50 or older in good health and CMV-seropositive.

The CDR3 here is CASSLLGAGGRNEQFF. CDR3 bases: TGTGCCAGCAGCCTCCTTGGGGCCGGGGGTCGGAATGAGCAGTTCTTC. The gene calls are TRBV7-9 and TRBJ2-1; possibly TRBD2 for D (6 bases). Germline V gene sequence: CDR1 SEHNR, CDR2 FQNEAQ (reference sequence). V was clipped by 5 bases and J by 7 bases, with 21 bases between them. The CDR3 runs 16 residues.

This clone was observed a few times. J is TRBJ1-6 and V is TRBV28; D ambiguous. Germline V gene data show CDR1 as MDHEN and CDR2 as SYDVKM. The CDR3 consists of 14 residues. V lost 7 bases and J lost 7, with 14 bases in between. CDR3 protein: CASTRGYLNSPLHF. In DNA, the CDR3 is TGTGCCAGCACGCGGGGATATCTCAATTCACCCCTCCACTTT.

DNA of the CDR3: TGTGCCAGCAGCTCCGGGACAGGGCGCGAGCAGTACTTC. Protein product: CASSSGTGREQYF. The V gene is TRBV5-6, the J gene TRBJ2-7; 9 nucleotides line up with TRBD1. Trimming removed 3 bases from V and 6 bases from J; junction bases left unmatched: 4. CDR1 is SGHDT and CDR2 is YYEEEE in the germline V gene. This CDR3 region has 13 residues. Full variable domain (rest looked up from reference TRBV5-6 and TRBJ2-7): DAGVTQSPTHLIKTRGQQVTLRCSPKSGHDTVSWYQQALGQGPQFIFQYYEEEERQRGNFPDRFSGHQFPNYSSELNVNALLLGDSALYLCASSSGTGREQYFGPGTRLTVT.

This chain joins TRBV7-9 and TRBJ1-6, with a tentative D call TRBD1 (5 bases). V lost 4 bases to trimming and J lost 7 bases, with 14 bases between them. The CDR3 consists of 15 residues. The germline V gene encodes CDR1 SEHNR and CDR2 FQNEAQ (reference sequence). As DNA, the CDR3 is TGTGCCAGCAGCTCGTTGACAGCGCCGAATTCACCCCTCCACTTT. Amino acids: CASSSLTAPNSPLHF.

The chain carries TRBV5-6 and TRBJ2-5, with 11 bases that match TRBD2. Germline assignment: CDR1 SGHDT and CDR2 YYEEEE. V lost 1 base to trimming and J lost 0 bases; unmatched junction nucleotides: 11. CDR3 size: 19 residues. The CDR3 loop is CASSLRSLAGAPYQETQYF. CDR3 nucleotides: TGTGCCAGCAGCTTGCGGTCACTAGCGGGAGCCCCTTACCAAGAGACCCAGTACTTC.

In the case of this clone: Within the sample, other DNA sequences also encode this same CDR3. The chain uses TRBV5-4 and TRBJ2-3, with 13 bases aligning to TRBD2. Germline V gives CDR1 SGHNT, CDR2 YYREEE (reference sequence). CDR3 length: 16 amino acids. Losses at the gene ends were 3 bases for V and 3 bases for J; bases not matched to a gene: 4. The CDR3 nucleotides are TGTGCCAGCAGCTCACTAGCGGGAGGGGTGACAGATACGCAGTATTTT. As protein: CASSSLAGGVTDTQYF.